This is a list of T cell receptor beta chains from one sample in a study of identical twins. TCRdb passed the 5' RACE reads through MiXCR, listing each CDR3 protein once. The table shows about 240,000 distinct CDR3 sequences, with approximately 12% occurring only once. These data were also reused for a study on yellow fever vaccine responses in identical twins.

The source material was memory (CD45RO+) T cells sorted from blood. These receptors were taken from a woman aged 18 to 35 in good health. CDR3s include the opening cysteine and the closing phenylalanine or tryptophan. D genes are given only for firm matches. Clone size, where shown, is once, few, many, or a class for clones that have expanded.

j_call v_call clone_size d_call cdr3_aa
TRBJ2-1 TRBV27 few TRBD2 CASSSGVAGAPNPFF
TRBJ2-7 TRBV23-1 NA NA CASSHIDSTYEQYF
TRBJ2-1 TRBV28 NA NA CASSLSLGLEQFF
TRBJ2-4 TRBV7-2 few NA CASSLDLGAHIQYF
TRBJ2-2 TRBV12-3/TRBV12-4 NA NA CASRPSGRGLTGELFF
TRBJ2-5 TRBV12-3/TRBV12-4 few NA CASSSPGRDQETQYF
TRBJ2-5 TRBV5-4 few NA CASSPATGKETQYF
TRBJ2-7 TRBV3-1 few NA CASSQETHEQYF
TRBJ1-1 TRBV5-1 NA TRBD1 CASSLDPGGMNTEAFF
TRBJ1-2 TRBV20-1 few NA CSAKITGTGGYTF
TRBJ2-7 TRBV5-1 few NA CASSLEPGVREQYF
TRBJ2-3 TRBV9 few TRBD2 CASSVAIGGGRTADTQYF
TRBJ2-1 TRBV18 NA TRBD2 CASSPGLAGGHSSYNEQFF
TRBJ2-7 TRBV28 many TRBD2 CASSLASGSLTYF
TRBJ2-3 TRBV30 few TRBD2 CAWSVPGGSTDTQYF
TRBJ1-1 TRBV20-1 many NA CSALPDGNTEAFF
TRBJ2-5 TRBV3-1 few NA CASSQAVGGETQYF
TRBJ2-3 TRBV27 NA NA CASSTSWFSGTETDTQYF
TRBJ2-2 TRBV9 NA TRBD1 CASSPGQGARTGELFF
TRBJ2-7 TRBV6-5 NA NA CASSYAPLRGRKGYEQYF
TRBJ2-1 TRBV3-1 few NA CASSQARGNEQFF
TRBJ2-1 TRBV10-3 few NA CAISESMAGSHNEQFF
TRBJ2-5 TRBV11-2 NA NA CASSLRDPRETQYF
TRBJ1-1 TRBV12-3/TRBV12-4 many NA CASSWGRANTEAFF
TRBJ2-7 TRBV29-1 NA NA CSVGRGANSYEQYF
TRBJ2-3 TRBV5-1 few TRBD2 CASSSTSGDTQYF
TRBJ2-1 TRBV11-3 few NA CASSSPGPNEQFF
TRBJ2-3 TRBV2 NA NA CASTGYGAIITDTQYF
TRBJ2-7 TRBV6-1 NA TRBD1 CASSEAETGGNEQYF
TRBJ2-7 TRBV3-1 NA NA CASSQGPAGIEQYF
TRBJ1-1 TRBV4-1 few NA CASSGTRSTEAFF
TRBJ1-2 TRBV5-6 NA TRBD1 CASSLGQGGYTF